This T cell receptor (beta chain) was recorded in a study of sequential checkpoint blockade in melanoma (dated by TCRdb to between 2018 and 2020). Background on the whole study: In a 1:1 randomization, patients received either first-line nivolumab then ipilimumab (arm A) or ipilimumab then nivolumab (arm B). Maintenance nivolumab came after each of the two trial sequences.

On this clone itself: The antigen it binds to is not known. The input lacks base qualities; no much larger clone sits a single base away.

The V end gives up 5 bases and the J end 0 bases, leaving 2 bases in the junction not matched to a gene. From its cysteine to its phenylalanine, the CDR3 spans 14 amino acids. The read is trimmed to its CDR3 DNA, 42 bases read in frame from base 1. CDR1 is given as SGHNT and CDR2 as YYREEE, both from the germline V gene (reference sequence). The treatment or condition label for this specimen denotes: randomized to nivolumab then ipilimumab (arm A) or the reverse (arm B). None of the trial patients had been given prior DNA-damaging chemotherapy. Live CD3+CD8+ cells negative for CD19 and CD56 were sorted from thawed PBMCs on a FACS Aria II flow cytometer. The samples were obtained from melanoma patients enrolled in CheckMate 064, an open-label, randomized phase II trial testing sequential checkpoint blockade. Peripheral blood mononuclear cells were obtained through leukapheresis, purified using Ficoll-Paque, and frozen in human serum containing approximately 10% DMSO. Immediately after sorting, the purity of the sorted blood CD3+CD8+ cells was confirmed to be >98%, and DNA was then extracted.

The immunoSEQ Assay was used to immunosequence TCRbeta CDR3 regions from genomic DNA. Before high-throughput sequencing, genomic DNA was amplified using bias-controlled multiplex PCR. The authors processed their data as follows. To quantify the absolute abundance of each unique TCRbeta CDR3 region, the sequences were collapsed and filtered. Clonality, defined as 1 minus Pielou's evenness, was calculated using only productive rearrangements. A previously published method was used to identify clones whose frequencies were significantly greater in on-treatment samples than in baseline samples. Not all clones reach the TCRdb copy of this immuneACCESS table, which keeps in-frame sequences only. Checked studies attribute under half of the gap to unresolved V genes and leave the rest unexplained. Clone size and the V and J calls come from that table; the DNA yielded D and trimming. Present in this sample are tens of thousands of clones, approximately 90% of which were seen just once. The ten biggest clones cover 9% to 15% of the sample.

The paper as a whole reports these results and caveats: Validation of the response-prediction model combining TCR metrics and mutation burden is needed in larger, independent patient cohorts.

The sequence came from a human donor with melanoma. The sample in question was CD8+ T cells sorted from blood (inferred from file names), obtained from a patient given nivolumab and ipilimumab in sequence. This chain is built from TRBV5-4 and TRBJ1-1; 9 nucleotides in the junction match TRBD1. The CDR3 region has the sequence CASSRTGVNTEAFF. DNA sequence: TGTGCCAGCAGTAGGACAGGGGTGAACACTGAAGCTTTCTTT.